This TCR beta chain was identified in a study of cytomegalovirus exposure and HLA in healthy donors. Findings of the study overall: Most TCR sequences showed up rarely, but some public TCRs showed up in many donors. Subsequent analysis showed first-cohort TCR clusters tending to co-occur in some 110 validation repertoires. A classifier reportedly called cytomegalovirus status with high sensitivity and specificity.

The V gene end was trimmed by 10 bases and the J gene end by 7 bases; junction bases not matched to a gene: 4. This CDR3 comprises 12 residues. Looked up from germline, CDR1 is SNHLY and CDR2 is FYNNEI. Sequencing used immunoSEQ multiplex PCR; TCRdb keeps in-frame clones, though not all of them. Of fewer than 350,000 clones detected, 88% appear once; the ten largest clones hold 0.92%. Of note for this clone: The antigen is not known.

The sample comprised PBMCs. The chain recombines TRBV2 with TRBJ1-2, with TRBD1 identical over 12 bases. The receptor's source is a woman aged 18-29 years in good health and CMV-seronegative. The CDR3 DNA follows: TGTGCCACGGGACAGGGGGCAGGTGGCTACACCTTC. The encoded protein is CATGQGAGGYTF.